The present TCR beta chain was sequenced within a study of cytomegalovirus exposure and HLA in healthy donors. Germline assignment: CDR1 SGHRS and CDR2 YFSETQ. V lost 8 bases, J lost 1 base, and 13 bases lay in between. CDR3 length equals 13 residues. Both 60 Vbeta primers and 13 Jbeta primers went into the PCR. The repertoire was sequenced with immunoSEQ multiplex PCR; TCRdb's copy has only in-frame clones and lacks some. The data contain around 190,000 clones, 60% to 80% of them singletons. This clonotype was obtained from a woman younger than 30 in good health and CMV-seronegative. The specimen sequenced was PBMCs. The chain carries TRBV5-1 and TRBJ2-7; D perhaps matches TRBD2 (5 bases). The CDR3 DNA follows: TGCGCCAGTTCCCCTCGGGATTCCTACGAGCAGTACTTC. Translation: CASSPRDSYEQYF.